This T cell receptor (beta chain) was recovered during a study of shared T cell receptors in the human thymus (dated by TCRdb to the early 2020s). In the study overall: The study examined how self-reactive, shared T-cell receptor alpha chains are generated in the human thymus.

In the case of this clone: Its specific antigen is unknown. The record has no base qualities; no much larger clone is one base away. In the same sample, other DNA sequences code for this CDR3.

From cysteine to phenylalanine, the CDR3 is 16 amino acids long. CDR3 DNA only is kept here, 48 bases in frame from base 1. Based on the germline V gene, the CDR1 and CDR2 sequences are SGHTA and FQGNSA. V has 2 bases trimmed and J has 0 bases trimmed; junction bases matching no gene number 4. Library prep was done by the immunoSEQ multiplex PCR assay. TCRdb stores this immuneACCESS table with in-frame sequences only. Part of the clones is absent; in the studies checked, under half of the shortfall reflects unresolved V genes, and no reason is known for the rest. Present in this sample are some 760,000 clones, 80% to 90% of which were seen just once. The ten largest clones capture around 0.0094% of the sample. This sample also belongs to another study, concerning human thymus T cells. The second study also describes: In Finland, the donors were immunologically healthy infants who were having open corrective cardiac surgery for congenital heart defects. The thymus tissue came from surgical resects taken out during corrective cardiac surgery. Usage of V and J gene segments appeared to be biased in both the thymic and the peripheral blood repertoires. Highly overlapping thymic TCR repertoires among unrelated individuals were reported in the related research. The study described the TCR alpha and beta repertoires in roughly 8 infant thymus samples and four matching peripheral blood samples. Donor ages ranged from roughly 6 to 244 days, and the cohort comprised over five male and two female infants. After being mechanically released from the tissue, thymocytes were kept at -70 degrees C in pellets of about 8.5-32 million cells. A QIAsymphony instrument was used to extract genomic DNA from frozen cell pellets. Using the immunoSEQ multiplex PCR assay, the TCRB and TCRAD loci were amplified from a standardized quantity of quality-controlled genomic DNA. Amplicons spanned the V(D)J region at a length sufficient to cover the CDR3 and identify V and J genes. Through the commercial immunoSEQ service, the amplicons were sequenced on an Illumina platform. Primer bias and sequencing errors were corrected as previously described, and TCRAD and TCRB were defined on the basis of the IMGT database. Repertoires were analysed with immunoSEQ Analyzer 3.0 and VDJTools, covering basic statistics, V/J segment usage, diversity estimates, rarefaction and pairwise overlap. Chao1, ChaoE, Efron-Thisted, Shannon and inverse Simpson indices were used to estimate diversity, which was also estimated on datasets down-sampled to the smallest sample. For repertoire overlap, CDR3 nucleotide sequence, V gene and J gene had to match strictly, and clustering was done by Jaccard-based multidimensional scaling. Thymus samples yielded on average about 810,000 unique TCRB clonotypes, compared with 75,000 to 85,000 from blood samples.

The origin of this receptor is a girl in the first two years of life with a congenital heart defect. Donor details come from another sample of the same person, matched by shared clones. The chain is assembled from TRBV7-2 and TRBJ2-3; 8 nucleotides in the junction match TRBD2. The specimen sequenced was thymocytes. Here is the DNA: TGTGCCAGCAGCTTAATCGCGGGGGGTAGCACAGATACGCAGTATTTT. It translates as CASSLIAGGSTDTQYF.